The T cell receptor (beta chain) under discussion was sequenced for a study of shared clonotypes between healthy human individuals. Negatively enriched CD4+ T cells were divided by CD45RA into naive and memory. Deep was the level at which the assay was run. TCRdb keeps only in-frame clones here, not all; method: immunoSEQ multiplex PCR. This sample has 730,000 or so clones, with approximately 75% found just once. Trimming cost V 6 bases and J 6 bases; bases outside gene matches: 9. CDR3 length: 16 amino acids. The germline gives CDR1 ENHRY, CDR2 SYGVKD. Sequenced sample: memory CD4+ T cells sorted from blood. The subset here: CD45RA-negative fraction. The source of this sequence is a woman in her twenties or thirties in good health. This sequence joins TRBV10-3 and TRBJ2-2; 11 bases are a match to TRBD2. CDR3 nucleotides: TGTGCCATCAGAAGTAGCGGGAGGGCCTGGGCCGGGGAGCTGTTTTTT. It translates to CAIRSSGRAWAGELFF.